The present T cell receptor beta chain was sequenced within a study of OX40 agonist ivuxolimab in advanced cancers. Germline CDR1 is LNHDA and CDR2 is SQIVND (reference sequence). V was cut by 4 bases and J by 7 bases, with 14 bases left in between. This CDR3 contains 14 residues. Data came from immunoSEQ multiplex PCR; TCRdb stores just in-frame clones and leaves some out. The sample gives tens of thousands of clones, nearly 90% of which show up once; less than 0.45% is in the top ten. Sequencing was performed on CD4+ or CD8+ T cells sorted from blood, taken in a trial of the OX40 agonist ivuxolimab. J is TRBJ2-1 and V is TRBV19; tentative D call: TRBD2 (5 bases). The sequence was obtained from an adult with an advanced solid tumor such as melanoma, head and neck, liver or kidney cancer. The CDR3 protein is CASSTDGVRNEQFF. CDR3 coding DNA: TGTGCCAGTAGTACAGACGGGGTGCGGAATGAGCAGTTCTTC. The variable domain in full, with the rest retrieved from reference TRBV19 and TRBJ2-1, is DGGITQSPKYLFRKEGQNVTLSCEQNLNHDAMYWYRQDPGQGLRLIYYSQIVNDFQKGDIAEGYSVSREKKESFPLTVTSAQKNPTAFYLCASSTDGVRNEQFFGPGTRLTVL.